The 8 T cell receptor beta chains reported below all come from one sample, sequenced in a study of blood T cell repertoires in COVID-19 (dated by TCRdb to about 2020). Library preparation employed the immunoSEQ multiplex PCR assay. What TCRdb holds here is the immuneACCESS table cut down to in-frame rearrangements. Part of the clones is not present; checked against another copy, under half of the missing clones reflect an unresolved V gene, and the others are unexplained. The sample table contains roughly 16,000 clones; only one count was recorded for about 80% of them. Around 32% of the sample belongs to the ten largest clones. The material sequenced was peripheral blood. The source of these receptors is a man aged 65-85 years with active or convalescent COVID-19.

This rearrangement joins TRBV4-2 to TRBJ2-3; D may be TRBD1 (5 bases). CDR1 LGHNA and CDR2 YNFKEQ come from the germline V gene. This CDR3 is built from 17 residues. With 0 bases removed from V and 0 bases from J, the gap between germline ends came to 13 bases. The CDR3 DNA reads TGTGCCAGCAGCCAAGATAGTAGGGGTACTAGCACAGATACGCAGTATTTT. Residues: CASSQDSRGTSTDTQYF.

The chain uses TRBV10-3 and TRBJ1-3, with 9 bases fitting TRBD1. The CDR3 is 16 amino acids. The germline V gene encodes CDR1 ENHRY and CDR2 SYGVKD. The V gene end was trimmed by 7 bases and the J gene end by 0 bases; junction bases not matched to a gene: 7. This CDR3 is CAINSGTGSSGNTIYF. CDR3 nucleotides: TGTGCCATCAACTCCGGGACAGGGAGCTCTGGAAACACCATATATTTT.

This rearrangement joins TRBV27 to TRBJ1-2; TRBD1 might be the D (5 bases). V lost 3 bases to trimming and J lost 8 bases, with 19 bases between them. The CDR3 totals 15 residues. The germline gives CDR1 MNHEY, CDR2 SMNVEV (reference sequence). The CDR3 loop reads CASSLVQGETGGYTF. The CDR3 coding sequence is TGTGCCAGCAGTTTGGTTCAGGGTGAAACAGGAGGCTACACCTTC.

The chain joins TRBV7-2 to TRBJ1-2; no clear D gene. The V end lost 2 bases, the J end lost 5 bases, and 9 bases lay between the germline ends. The CDR3 has 13 amino acids. The germline gives CDR1 SGHTA, CDR2 FQGNSA. CDR3 in amino acids: CASSLKGAYGYTF. The CDR3 DNA is TGTGCCAGCAGCTTAAAAGGAGCGTATGGCTACACCTTC.

The V call is TRBV30, the J call TRBJ1-1; D perhaps matches TRBD1 (5 bases). This CDR3 region has 13 residues. Germline lookup yields CDR1 GTSNPN and CDR2 SVGIG (reference sequence). The ends were cut back, 0 bases at V and 10 bases at J, with 15 bases in the middle. CDR3 sequence: CAWSVGGAGGAFF. The CDR3 DNA sequence: TGTGCCTGGAGTGTCGGCGGGGCGGGGGGAGCTTTCTTT.

The V gene is TRBV3-1 (or the pseudogene TRBV3-2), the J gene TRBJ2-5; the match to TRBD2 covers 8 bases. This CDR3 spans 16 amino acids. J was trimmed by 6 bases and V by 11 bases; bases with no gene match: 20. Per germline, CDR1 LGHDT and CDR2 YNNKEL (reference sequence). This CDR3 is CALGGGVAGLKKTQYF. CDR3 nucleotides: TGTGCCTTAGGGGGAGGGGTAGCGGGACTGAAGAAGACCCAGTACTTC.

This rearrangement joins TRBV6-1 to TRBJ2-5; D possibly corresponds to TRBD2 (6 bases). Per the germline V gene, CDR1 is MNHNS and CDR2 is SASEGT. The CDR3 spans 13 residues. With 2 bases removed from V and 4 bases from J, the gap between germline ends came to 8 bases. The CDR3 region has the DNA TGTGCCAGCAGTGAACAGGGACTAGAGACCCAGTACTTC. Its translation is CASSEQGLETQYF.

In its sample, this clone was seen once. The J gene is TRBJ2-5, the V gene TRBV5-1; TRBD1 is a possible D gene (6 bases). CDR1 SGHRS and CDR2 YFSETQ come from the germline V gene. V dropped 1 base and J dropped 5 bases, with 15 bases sitting between them. This CDR3 is built from 15 residues. This chain's CDR3 is CASSLTGLFGETQYF. In nucleotides, the CDR3 is TGCGCCAGCAGCTTGACAGGGTTGTTCGGGGAGACCCAGTACTTC. The whole variable domain, filled in from reference TRBV5-1 and TRBJ2-5, reads KAGVTQTPRYLIKTRGQQVTLSCSPISGHRSVSWYQQTPGQGLQFLFEYFSETQRNKGNFPGRFSGRQFSNSRSEMNVSTLELGDSALYLCASSLTGLFGETQYFGPGTRLLVL.